These 13 T cell receptor beta chains share one sample of origin, sequenced in a study of cytomegalovirus exposure and HLA in healthy donors. Amplification used 60 Vbeta primers and 13 Jbeta primers. The repertoire was sequenced with immunoSEQ multiplex PCR; TCRdb's copy has only in-frame clones and lacks some. The sample lists some 140,000 clones; around 63% were seen once. The specimen was PBMCs. Receptors were obtained from a human donor in good health.

This chain uses TRBV27 with TRBJ2-2; TRBD2 aligns across 8 bases. V lost 5 bases and J lost 7; bases outside the gene matches: 15. Germline V gene data show CDR1 as MNHEY and CDR2 as SMNVEV (reference sequence). The CDR3 extends over 17 amino acids. CDR3 protein: CASSPPGLEFLFGELFF. In DNA, the CDR3 is TGTGCCAGCAGTCCCCCGGGACTAGAATTTCTCTTCGGGGAGCTGTTTTTT.

V and J are TRBV9 and TRBJ2-1; TRBD2 matches 9 bases. Germline lookup yields CDR1 SGDLS and CDR2 YYNGEE. V shed 3 bases and J 7 bases; nucleotides not matched to a gene: 5. This CDR3 comprises 14 residues. This CDR3 is CASSGQLAGNEQFF. The CDR3 DNA sequence: TGTGCCAGCAGCGGTCAACTAGCGGGTAATGAGCAGTTCTTC.

About this clone: Germline is not matched at one junction end, which may reflect a read error. The chain employs TRBV11-1 and TRBJ1-3, with 8 bases identical to TRBD1. There are 11 residues in the CDR3. CDR1 and CDR2 (germline): SGHAT, FQDESV (reference sequence). The CDR3 spells CASSFGQGPHF. The CDR3, as DNA: TGTGCCAGCAGCTTCGGACAGGGCCCGCATTTT.

DNA for the CDR3: TGTGCCAGCAGTTTAGTGACAGGGCCTGGCTACACCTTC. It yields the protein CASSLVTGPGYTF. The rearrangement links TRBV6-6 to TRBJ1-2; 7 bases match TRBD1. CDR3 length: 13 amino acids. Germline CDR1 MNHNY, CDR2 SVGAGI (reference sequence). V lost 4 bases and J lost 7; bases outside the gene matches: 6.

The chain uses TRBV6-5 and TRBJ2-1, with TRBD2 matching 8 bases. The junction had 7 bases not matched to a gene; V was cut back by 7 bases and J by 2 bases. The germline V gene has CDR1 MNHEY and CDR2 SVGAGI. The CDR3 runs 15 residues. The DNA for the CDR3 is TGTGCCAGCACCCGCGGGACTAGGCCCTACAATGAGCAGTTCTTC. Translated: CASTRGTRPYNEQFF.

The V gene is TRBV4-1, the J gene TRBJ2-7; 14 positions agree with TRBD2. Germline CDR1 MGHRA, CDR2 YSYEKL. The CDR3 has 15 amino acids. V shed 4 bases and J 6 bases; nucleotides not matched to a gene: 5. The CDR3 sequence is CASSRTSGRSAEQYF. For the CDR3, the DNA is TGCGCCAGCAGCCGGACTAGCGGGAGGTCCGCCGAGCAGTACTTC.

Here the CDR3 DNA reads TGTGCCAGCAGCTTAGCCGGCGGACCAGGGGATACGCAGTATTTT. It codes for CASSLAGGPGDTQYF. J is TRBJ2-3 and V is TRBV11-3; D might be TRBD1 (5 bases). Per germline, CDR1 SGHNT and CDR2 YENEEA. The CDR3 contains 15 residues. V was trimmed by 1 base and J by 6 bases, leaving 14 bases between them.

The chain carries TRBV28 and TRBJ2-2, with 10 bases lining up with TRBD2. The CDR3 covers 15 residues. Germline CDR1 and CDR2: MDHEN and SYDVKM. V was pared by 5 bases and J by 7 bases, with 7 bases of the junction left unmatched. CDR3 residues: CASSILAGVFGELFF. CDR3 sequence (DNA): TGTGCCAGCAGTATCCTAGCGGGAGTGTTCGGGGAGCTGTTTTTT.

This chain joins TRBV19 and TRBJ1-5; no reliable D call. The V end was cut by 2 bases, the J end by 2 bases, with 4 bases between. CDR1 is LNHDA, CDR2 SQIVND, per germline (reference sequence). The CDR3 runs to 13 residues. For the CDR3, the DNA is TGTGCCAGTAGTATACCGGGCAATCAGCCCCAGCATTTT. It yields the protein CASSIPGNQPQHF.

The sample holds a few counts of this clone. V gene TRBV27 combines with J gene TRBJ2-1; 10 bases line up with TRBD1. Looked up from germline, CDR1 is MNHEY and CDR2 is SMNVEV (reference sequence). V trimming: 5 bases; J trimming: 2 bases; junction bases outside the gene matches: 12. CDR3 length: 18 amino acids. The DNA for the CDR3 is TGTGCCAGCAGTCTCCACTATTCCGGGACAGGGGCCTACAATGAGCAGTTCTTC. It translates to CASSLHYSGTGAYNEQFF.

V and J are TRBV19 and TRBJ2-5; weak D call: TRBD1 (6 bases). TRBJ2-7 matches the DNA end more closely, so the J call is doubtful. CDR3 size: 13 residues. Germline assignment: CDR1 LNHDA and CDR2 SQIVND (reference sequence). CDR3 DNA sequence: TGTGCCAGTAGTGAACAGGGAGCCTACGAGCAGTACTTC. Protein: CASSEQGAYEQYF.

The CDR3 loop reads CASSLAVDPGGQYF. CDR3 DNA: TGTGCCAGCAGCTTAGCGGTGGACCCCGGGGGCCAGTACTTC. The J gene is TRBJ2-5, the V gene TRBV7-2; D possibly corresponds to TRBD2 (6 bases). V was shortened by 0 bases and J by 10 bases, with 15 bases between the two germline ends. This CDR3 has 14 amino acids. Germline lookup yields CDR1 SGHTA and CDR2 FQGNSA.

The chain couples TRBV2 to TRBJ2-6, with a tentative D call TRBD2 (5 bases). From germline, CDR1 is SNHLY and CDR2 FYNNEI. Trimming shortened V by 5 bases and J by 2 bases, and 10 bases separated the two germline ends. This CDR3 spans 15 amino acids. CDR3 loop: CASSSRETGANVLTF. CDR3 coding DNA: TGTGCCAGCAGTTCTCGGGAAACTGGGGCCAACGTCCTGACTTTC.